A selection of T cell receptor beta chains follows, all from one sample in a study of Ad26.COV2.S vaccination and SARS-CoV-2 variants. Sequenced by immunoSEQ multiplex PCR; TCRdb stores in-frame clones only, minus some. The sample includes hundreds of thousands of clones, more than 75% of them seen just once. This specimen was peripheral blood, taken in a trial of Ad26.COV2.S vaccine versus placebo. All receptors derive from a person aged 18-60 years who received the Ad26.COV2.S COVID-19 vaccine or a placebo. Each CDR3 is given with its conserved first and last residue. The D gene is left open where the match is weak. Expanded clones get a size class; other rows say once, few or many, or leave the size out.

DNA: TGTGCCACCAGCGCAGGGGGCTTGGGTGGAAACACCATATATTTT
CDR3: CATSAGGLGGNTIYF
J: TRBJ1-3
V: TRBV15
size: -
D: TRBD1

DNA: TGTGCCACCAGCAGAGATGTACGGACTAATGAAAAACTGTTTTTT
CDR3: CATSRDVRTNEKLFF
J: TRBJ1-4
V: TRBV15
size: -
D: -

DNA: TGTGCCAGCAGCTCCCGGTCGGGGATAGGTGGCTACACCTTC
CDR3: CASSSRSGIGGYTF
J: TRBJ1-2
V: TRBV7-3
size: few
D: -

DNA: TGTGCCAGCAGAAAAGACAGAACGAATTCACCCCTCCACTTT
CDR3: CASRKDRTNSPLHF
J: TRBJ1-6
V: TRBV6-6
size: -
D: -

DNA: TGTGCCAGCAGCCAAGTGTTCGGGCCCTCACCCCTCCACTTT
CDR3: CASSQVFGPSPLHF
J: TRBJ1-6
V: TRBV14
size: few
D: -

DNA: TGCGCCAGCAGCTTGAGGACAGGGGGTGCTCCCGAGGGGCAGTACTTC
CDR3: CASSLRTGGAPEGQYF
J: TRBJ2-7
V: TRBV5-1
size: -
D: TRBD1

DNA: TGTGCCAGCAGCACTGGGACGGTGAACACTGAAGCTTTCTTT
CDR3: CASSTGTVNTEAFF
J: TRBJ1-1
V: TRBV9
size: -
D: -

DNA: TGTGCCAGTAAGCGGGAGTACTCCTACAATGAGCAGTTCTTC
CDR3: CASKREYSYNEQFF
J: TRBJ2-1
V: TRBV19
size: -
D: TRBD2

DNA: TGTGCCAGCAGCTTAGTGGGGTACGAGCAGTACTTC
CDR3: CASSLVGYEQYF
J: TRBJ2-7
V: TRBV7-2
size: -
D: -

DNA: TGTGCCAGCAGCCTTAGAGGGACTAGCGGGAGATATGAGACCCAGTACTTC
CDR3: CASSLRGTSGRYETQYF
J: TRBJ2-5
V: TRBV3-1/TRBV3-2
size: -
D: TRBD2

DNA: TGCGCCAGCAGCCAAGATTTAGGGGCGAGGGTCGCCTCTGGAAACACCATATATTTT
CDR3: CASSQDLGARVASGNTIYF
J: TRBJ1-3
V: TRBV4-3
size: -
D: -

DNA: TGTGCCAGCAGCGCCCTCAGGGCGGGTAATTCACCCCTCCACTTT
CDR3: CASSALRAGNSPLHF
J: TRBJ1-6
V: TRBV7-9
size: few
D: -

DNA: TGTGCCAGCAGCCCAACCTACCCCGGCCGAGATACGCAGTATTTT
CDR3: CASSPTYPGRDTQYF
J: TRBJ2-3
V: TRBV11-2
size: -
D: -

DNA: TGTGCCAGCAGTTCGTCCGGGAGTACTTACGAGCAGTACTTC
CDR3: CASSSSGSTYEQYF
J: TRBJ2-7
V: TRBV6-6
size: -
D: -

DNA: TGTGCCACTATACTCCAGGGGACTGAAGCTTTCTTT
CDR3: CATILQGTEAFF
J: TRBJ1-1
V: TRBV19
size: -
D: -

DNA: TGTGCCAGCAGCTTCAACAGGGGTTATGGCTACACCTTC
CDR3: CASSFNRGYGYTF
J: TRBJ1-2
V: TRBV7-2
size: -
D: TRBD1

DNA: TGTGCCAGCAGCTTTTCAGGAGATGGCTACACCTTC
CDR3: CASSFSGDGYTF
J: TRBJ1-2
V: TRBV7-9
size: once
D: -

DNA: TGCGCCAGCAGTGTTACAGGGAGCTCTGGAAACACCATATATTTT
CDR3: CASSVTGSSGNTIYF
J: TRBJ1-3
V: TRBV5-1
size: -
D: -

DNA: TGTGCCTGGAGTGGGGACAGGGGGCCTGAAGCTTTCTTT
CDR3: CAWSGDRGPEAFF
J: TRBJ1-1
V: TRBV30
size: -
D: TRBD1

DNA: TGTGCCAGCATACGGGGCGCGAGGACTGAAGCTTTCTTT
CDR3: CASIRGARTEAFF
J: TRBJ1-1
V: TRBV28
size: once
D: -

DNA: TGTGCCAGCAGCCCCGGGACTCCGACAGGTGAGCAGTTCTTC
CDR3: CASSPGTPTGEQFF
J: TRBJ2-1
V: TRBV11-3
size: -
D: -

DNA: TGTGCCAGCAGCTATCGAACCGGGACAGGGAACACCGGGGAGCTGTTTTTT
CDR3: CASSYRTGTGNTGELFF
J: TRBJ2-2
V: TRBV9
size: -
D: TRBD1

DNA: TGTGCCAGCGGTCTGAGGTCGTCTGGGGCCAACGTCCTGACTTTC
CDR3: CASGLRSSGANVLTF
J: TRBJ2-6
V: TRBV27
size: -
D: -

DNA: TGTGCCAGCAGCTCGACCGGGGAGCTGTTTTTT
CDR3: CASSSTGELFF
J: TRBJ2-2
V: TRBV7-6
size: -
D: -

DNA: TGTGCCAGCAGCGTATCGTTTGGGATCTACGAGCAGTACTTC
CDR3: CASSVSFGIYEQYF
J: TRBJ2-7
V: TRBV9
size: -
D: -

DNA: TGTGCCAGTAGTATACTGCCCCTGGCAGGGGGGAACACTGAAGCTTTCTTT
CDR3: CASSILPLAGGNTEAFF
J: TRBJ1-1
V: TRBV19
size: -
D: TRBD1

DNA: TGTGCCAGCAGTTACGGGGGGGACCACATCTTC
CDR3: CASSYGGDHIF
J: TRBJ1-2
V: TRBV6-5
size: -
D: -

DNA: TGCGCCAGCAACTTCCGACCTGGGGACAGGGAGCTTTATGGCTACACCTTC
CDR3: CASNFRPGDRELYGYTF
J: TRBJ1-2
V: TRBV5-1
size: -
D: TRBD1

DNA: TGTGCCAGCAGTTTAGTCGGCCCGAACTATGGCTACACCTTC
CDR3: CASSLVGPNYGYTF
J: TRBJ1-2
V: TRBV27
size: few
D: -

DNA: TGTGCCAGCACCAAGGACAGGGGCTACACTGAAGCTTTCTTT
CDR3: CASTKDRGYTEAFF
J: TRBJ1-1
V: TRBV6-5
size: -
D: TRBD1

DNA: TGTGCCAGCAGTTTACGTCGGGGGACTAACTATGGCTACACCTTC
CDR3: CASSLRRGTNYGYTF
J: TRBJ1-2
V: TRBV27
size: -
D: -

DNA: TGTGCCAGCAGCAAAAGGGGTTTGAACACCGGGGAGCTGTTTTTT
CDR3: CASSKRGLNTGELFF
J: TRBJ2-2
V: TRBV11-2
size: -
D: -

DNA: TGTGCCAGCAGGCCATCGGGACAGGGAGCAATTGGCTACACCTTC
CDR3: CASRPSGQGAIGYTF
J: TRBJ1-2
V: TRBV6-5
size: -
D: TRBD1

DNA: TGTGCCAGCAGCTCCCCTTTATTACGGATAGAAGCTTTCTTT
CDR3: CASSSPLLRIEAFF
J: TRBJ1-1
V: TRBV5-5
size: -
D: -

DNA: TGTGCCAGCAGCCCATCCGGGACAAGCAAAGAGACCCAGTACTTC
CDR3: CASSPSGTSKETQYF
J: TRBJ2-5
V: TRBV11-2
size: -
D: -

DNA: TGTGCCAGCAGCGTAGCCCTAGCTGTGACGGGTACGCAGTATTTT
CDR3: CASSVALAVTGTQYF
J: TRBJ2-3
V: TRBV9
size: -
D: -

DNA: TGTGCCAGTAGTATCATAAGCAAATACAATGAGCAGTTCTTC
CDR3: CASSIISKYNEQFF
J: TRBJ2-1
V: TRBV19
size: -
D: -

DNA: TGTGCCAGCAGTCGGACTAGCGGAGGAGAGACCCAGTACTTC
CDR3: CASSRTSGGETQYF
J: TRBJ2-5
V: TRBV7-9
size: -
D: TRBD2

DNA: TGCGCCAGCAGCTCCTCCCGTGGGGTGGGGAAAACGGAACGGGAGCAGTACTTC
CDR3: CASSSSRGVGKTEREQYF
J: TRBJ2-7
V: TRBV5-1
size: -
D: -

DNA: TGTGCCAGCTCACCAAGCGTCTACACAGATACGCAGTATTTT
CDR3: CASSPSVYTDTQYF
J: TRBJ2-3
V: TRBV18
size: -
D: -

DNA: TGTGCCAGCAGTTACTCGATTGCAGAAAGAAACTATGGCTACACCTTC
CDR3: CASSYSIAERNYGYTF
J: TRBJ1-2
V: TRBV6-5
size: -
D: -

DNA: TGTGCCAGCAGCCAAGCTCTAGTTGGCAGGGGCTTGAATTCACCCCTCCACTTT
CDR3: CASSQALVGRGLNSPLHF
J: TRBJ1-6
V: TRBV4-2
size: once
D: -

DNA: TGTGCCAGCAGCCTCGAGGACAGGGCTTACAATGAGCAGTTCTTC
CDR3: CASSLEDRAYNEQFF
J: TRBJ2-1
V: TRBV7-6
size: -
D: TRBD1

DNA: TGTGCCAGCACCTCTAGCGGGAGGGCCCGTCTGGGGAATGAGCAGTTCTTC
CDR3: CASTSSGRARLGNEQFF
J: TRBJ2-1
V: TRBV28
size: once
D: TRBD2

DNA: TGTGCCAGCAGCGTCGAGGGTGGGTTTAGCACAGATACGCAGTATTTT
CDR3: CASSVEGGFSTDTQYF
J: TRBJ2-3
V: TRBV9
size: -
D: -

DNA: TGTGCCAGCAGCAAGAGCCCCCCCGACAATGAGCAGTTCTTC
CDR3: CASSKSPPDNEQFF
J: TRBJ2-1
V: TRBV4-2
size: -
D: -

DNA: TGTGCCTGGAGGTGGGGTGGATCCGTCACTGAAGCTTTCTTT
CDR3: CAWRWGGSVTEAFF
J: TRBJ1-1
V: TRBV30
size: few
D: -

DNA: TGTGCCAGCAGTGAACGGGGAGGGGGCATAACTGAAGCTTTCTTT
CDR3: CASSERGGGITEAFF
J: TRBJ1-1
V: TRBV2
size: -
D: TRBD1

DNA: TGTGCCAGCAGTGACACAGGTAACTCTGGAAACACCATATATTTT
CDR3: CASSDTGNSGNTIYF
J: TRBJ1-3
V: TRBV3-1/TRBV3-2
size: -
D: -

DNA: TGTGCCAGCAGCTCTGCTCCTTACAATGAGCAGTTCTTC
CDR3: CASSSAPYNEQFF
J: TRBJ2-1
V: TRBV7-8
size: -
D: -

DNA: TGTGCCAGCAGCTTAATCCAATTCACAGATACGCAGTATTTT
CDR3: CASSLIQFTDTQYF
J: TRBJ2-3
V: TRBV7-8
size: -
D: -